Listed below are T cell receptor beta chains from one sample, sequenced in a study of blood T cell repertoires in COVID-19. The table came from immunoSEQ multiplex PCR; TCRdb's copy has only in-frame clones and leaves some out. The table lists roughly 410,000 clones, around 89% of them singletons. The specimen was peripheral blood. The origin of the receptors is a woman in her forties with COVID-19, enrolled during active disease. CDR3s include the opening cysteine and the closing phenylalanine or tryptophan. D genes are given only for firm matches. Clone size is given for some rows only: seen once, a few or many times, or a class if the clone is expanded.

.	once	TRBV9	TRBJ2-7	CASSVHGETYEQYF	TGTGCCAGCAGCGTACACGGGGAGACCTACGAGCAGTACTTC
TRBD1	.	TRBV15	TRBJ1-1	CATSRGRTGDTEAFF	TGTGCCACCAGCAGAGGAAGAACAGGGGATACTGAAGCTTTCTTT
.	.	TRBV28	TRBJ1-5	CASSSEGVGPQHF	TGTGCCAGCAGCTCTGAGGGTGTAGGGCCCCAGCATTTT
TRBD2	.	TRBV18	TRBJ2-7	CASSPGTSGPYEQYF	TGTGCCAGCTCACCAGGGACTAGCGGACCCTACGAGCAGTACTTC
.	.	TRBV29-1	TRBJ1-2	CSALRGRDGYTF	TGCAGCGCCCTGCGGGGGCGTGATGGCTACACCTTC
TRBD2	.	TRBV6-2/TRBV6-3	TRBJ2-3	CASSSSGDTDTQYF	TGTGCCAGCAGTTCAAGCGGGGACACAGATACGCAGTATTTT
TRBD2	.	TRBV5-1	TRBJ2-1	CASSLTAGGLGEQFF	TGCGCCAGCAGCCTCACGGCGGGGGGGCTTGGTGAGCAGTTCTTC
TRBD2	.	TRBV4-3	TRBJ2-7	CASSPTSGGGRHEQYF	TGCGCCAGCAGCCCGACTAGCGGGGGGGGGAGGCACGAGCAGTACTTC
.	.	TRBV7-2	TRBJ2-7	CASSLLGGGTPAYEQYF	TGTGCCAGCAGCTTGCTGGGGGGTGGGACCCCCGCCTACGAGCAGTACTTC
TRBD1	.	TRBV10-3	TRBJ1-1	CAISGTGGAGLLTEAFF	TGTGCCATCAGTGGCACAGGGGGCGCGGGGCTTCTCACTGAAGCTTTCTTT
.	.	TRBV6-5	TRBJ1-2	CASSQGGFGYTF	TGTGCCAGCAGCCAAGGGGGTTTTGGCTACACCTTC